The rows below give T cell receptor beta chains drawn from one sample of a study of blood T cell repertoires in COVID-19. The data were produced by immunoSEQ multiplex PCR, yet TCRdb's version contains in-frame clones alone and is incomplete. The table has about 69,000 clones, 60% to 85% seen once. The material sequenced was peripheral blood. The receptors stem from a man aged 55 to 70 with acute or convalescent COVID-19. Each CDR3 is given with its conserved first and last residue. The order of the fields is D gene, V gene, J gene, clone size, CDR3 protein, CDR3 DNA. The D gene is left open where the match is weak. A row's size may be missing; if present it is once, few, many or a size class.

TRBD1,TRBV18,TRBJ2-5,.,CASSPAGQAKETQYF,TGTGCCAGCTCACCCGCGGGACAGGCCAAAGAGACCCAGTACTTC
.,TRBV6-5,TRBJ1-2,.,CASSSLPGQYGYTF,TGTGCCAGCAGTTCCCTCCCTGGGCAGTATGGCTACACCTTC
.,TRBV3-1/TRBV3-2,TRBJ1-6,.,CASSRTPGTTHF,TGTGCCAGCAGCCGCACACCGGGAACGACTCACTTT
TRBD1,TRBV5-1,TRBJ1-2,.,CASSARQGAYGYTF,TGCGCCAGCAGCGCACGACAGGGGGCGTATGGCTACACCTTC
TRBD2,TRBV7-3,TRBJ2-5,.,CASSPPGGETQYF,TGTGCCAGCAGCCCCCCGGGGGGGGAGACCCAGTACTTC
TRBD1,TRBV12-5,TRBJ2-6,medium-sized,CASGGSGTGVSGANVLTF,TGTGCTAGTGGTGGATCCGGGACAGGGGTCTCTGGGGCCAACGTCCTGACTTTC
.,TRBV27,TRBJ2-4,.,CASRGPSAGGYIQYF,TGTGCCAGCAGGGGTCCTAGCGCCGGCGGTTACATTCAGTACTTC
TRBD1,TRBV3-1/TRBV3-2,TRBJ2-1,few,CASSHWDSSYNEQFF,TGTGCCAGCAGCCACTGGGACAGCTCCTACAATGAGCAGTTCTTC
.,TRBV19,TRBJ1-5,.,CASSIGLRGNQPQHF,TGTGCCAGTAGTATAGGTCTAAGGGGGAATCAGCCCCAGCATTTT
TRBD1,TRBV6-5,TRBJ1-2,.,CASSYVDRVEDGYTF,TGTGCCAGCAGTTACGTCGACAGGGTTGAGGATGGCTACACCTTC
.,TRBV6-5,TRBJ2-6,.,CASRRGGSGANVLTF,TGTGCCAGCAGGAGGGGGGGATCCGGGGCCAACGTCCTGACTTTC
.,TRBV11-2,TRBJ2-7,.,CASSLVQGTREQYF,TGTGCCAGCAGCTTAGTACAGGGCACGAGGGAGCAGTACTTC
TRBD1,TRBV3-1/TRBV3-2,TRBJ1-6,once,CASSPIGQVGSPLHF,TGTGCCAGCAGCCCCATCGGACAGGTCGGCTCACCCCTCCACTTT
.,TRBV27,TRBJ2-7,.,CASSRPGAYEQYF,TGTGCCAGCAGCCGACCCGGGGCCTACGAGCAGTACTTC
.,TRBV11-3,TRBJ1-6,.,CASSSRNGEPLHF,TGTGCCAGCAGCTCGAGGAACGGAGAACCCCTCCACTTT
.,TRBV25-1,TRBJ1-3,few,CASRQSSGNTIYF,TGTGCCAGCAGACAGAGCTCTGGAAACACCATATATTTT
.,TRBV5-4,TRBJ2-7,.,CASSPDSGEQYF,TGTGCCAGCAGCCCGGACTCAGGCGAGCAGTACTTC
.,TRBV5-5,TRBJ1-3,.,CASSQDSSSGNTIYF,TGTGCCAGCAGTCAGGACAGTAGCTCTGGAAACACCATATATTTT
.,TRBV10-3,TRBJ2-1,once,CAINRDPNNEQFF,TGTGCCATCAACAGGGACCCAAACAATGAGCAGTTCTTC
TRBD1,TRBV6-2/TRBV6-3,TRBJ2-2,.,CASSFQGETGELFF,TGTGCCAGCAGTTTTCAGGGGGAAACCGGGGAGCTGTTTTTT
.,TRBV7-9,TRBJ2-3,.,CASSFPDTQYF,TGTGCCAGCAGCTTCCCGGATACGCAGTATTTT
.,TRBV9,TRBJ2-1,.,CASSVATSYNEQFF,TGTGCCAGCAGCGTAGCTACGAGCTACAATGAGCAGTTCTTC
TRBD1,TRBV14,TRBJ2-7,.,CASSLRDSLSYEQYF,TGTGCCAGCAGCCTCCGGGACAGTCTCTCCTACGAGCAGTACTTC
.,TRBV7-8,TRBJ1-4,.,CASSSTGTTNEKLFF,TGTGCCAGCAGCAGCACAGGGACAACTAATGAAAAACTGTTTTTT
TRBD2,TRBV11-2,TRBJ2-1,.,CASSLWGPSGGTGNEQFF,TGTGCCAGCAGCTTATGGGGCCCCAGCGGGGGAACGGGGAATGAGCAGTTCTTC
.,TRBV27,TRBJ1-1,few,CASSTIREMNTEAFF,TGTGCCAGCAGTACTATTAGGGAGATGAACACTGAAGCTTTCTTT
.,TRBV14,TRBJ1-4,.,CASRRAGPANEKLFF,TGTGCCAGCAGGAGGGCCGGGCCCGCTAATGAAAAACTGTTTTTT
TRBD1,TRBV29-1,TRBJ1-2,.,CIGQDHDNYGYTF,TGCATCGGACAGGACCACGACAATTATGGCTACACCTTC
.,TRBV7-3,TRBJ2-2,.,CASSPLGRNTGELFF,TGTGCCAGCAGCCCCCTGGGGCGCAACACCGGGGAGCTGTTTTTT
.,TRBV18,TRBJ2-1,.,CASSPPSSYNEQFF,TGTGCCAGCTCACCACCCAGCTCCTACAATGAGCAGTTCTTC
.,TRBV2,TRBJ2-1,.,CASSEALGGAAGIF,TGTGCCAGCAGTGAAGCGCTAGGAGGGGCCGCCGGGATCTTC
.,TRBV11-3,TRBJ2-3,once,CASSPGGVTSTDTQYF,TGTGCCAGCAGCCCCGGCGGGGTAACTAGCACAGATACGCAGTATTTT
TRBD1,TRBV4-3,TRBJ1-4,.,CASSAHWDRDEKLFF,TGCGCCAGCAGCGCCCATTGGGACAGGGACGAAAAACTGTTTTTT
TRBD1,TRBV5-1,TRBJ2-3,.,CASSLQGATDTQYF,TGCGCCAGCAGCTTGCAGGGGGCGACAGATACGCAGTATTTT
.,TRBV9,TRBJ1-2,.,CASSVFMGPSYGYTF,TGTGCCAGCAGCGTATTCATGGGGCCCAGCTATGGCTACACCTTC
.,TRBV6-2/TRBV6-3,TRBJ1-4,.,CASSYTGRTNEKLFF,TGTGCCAGCAGTTATACAGGGCGAACTAATGAAAAACTGTTTTTT
.,TRBV7-6,TRBJ2-1,.,CASSFEEGNEQFF,TGTGCCAGCAGCTTCGAGGAGGGAAATGAGCAGTTCTTC
.,TRBV18,TRBJ1-3,.,CASSPGFRGAVDTIYF,TGTGCCAGCTCACCAGGGTTCCGGGGGGCCGTGGACACCATATATTTT
.,TRBV5-6,TRBJ1-2,.,CASSPSGVAGYTF,TGTGCCAGCAGCCCCTCAGGGGTGGCTGGCTACACCTTC
.,TRBV18,TRBJ1-2,.,CASSPPSRSNYGYTF,TGTGCCAGCTCACCACCGAGCCGGTCTAACTATGGCTACACCTTC
.,TRBV3-1/TRBV3-2,TRBJ2-1,few,CASSQRTGTYNEQFF,TGTGCCAGCAGCCAACGGACTGGAACTTACAATGAGCAGTTCTTC
.,TRBV7-3,TRBJ2-7,.,CASSADPRGNEQYF,TGTGCCAGCAGCGCCGATCCCCGCGGCAACGAGCAGTACTTC
.,TRBV21-1,TRBJ2-6,once,CASSNERTAGANVLTF,TGTGCCAGCAGCAATGAGAGGACAGCTGGGGCCAACGTCCTGACTTTC
TRBD2,TRBV7-4,TRBJ2-5,.,CASSLKGLAGGPVGEETQYF,TGTGCCAGCAGCTTAAAGGGACTAGCGGGGGGGCCGGTTGGAGAAGAGACCCAGTACTTC
.,TRBV7-9,TRBJ1-2,.,CASSFDSIYGYTF,TGTGCCAGCAGCTTCGACAGTATCTATGGCTACACCTTC
.,TRBV18,TRBJ1-1,.,CASSDRQRVGAFF,TGTGCCAGCTCGGATCGACAGCGAGTGGGAGCTTTCTTT
TRBD2,TRBV20-1,TRBJ2-7,.,CSASAWGLGVDEQYF,TGCAGTGCTAGTGCTTGGGGACTAGGGGTGGACGAGCAGTACTTC
.,TRBV19,TRBJ2-2,once,CASSAATGELFF,TGTGCCAGTAGCGCAGCGACCGGGGAGCTGTTTTTT
.,TRBV18,TRBJ1-1,.,CASSPVAPTNTEAFF,TGTGCCAGCTCACCCGTCGCCCCGACTAACACTGAAGCTTTCTTT
.,TRBV3-1/TRBV3-2,TRBJ2-5,.,CASSLLGETQYF,TGTGCCAGCAGCCTCCTAGGAGAGACCCAGTACTTC
.,TRBV9,TRBJ1-4,.,CASSQSTTNEKLFF,TGTGCCAGCAGCCAATCCACAACTAATGAAAAACTGTTTTTT
TRBD1,TRBV5-1,TRBJ1-1,.,CASSLGQGGTEAFF,TGCGCCAGCAGCTTGGGTCAGGGGGGCACTGAAGCTTTCTTT